This T cell receptor (beta chain) was captured by sequencing in a study of shared clonotypes between healthy human individuals. Points from the study as a whole: The represented genetic and exposure-history diversity was limited by the small number of donors.

Researchers divided each subset's genomic DNA evenly across several immunoSEQ plates. The assay was immunoSEQ multiplex PCR, and TCRdb's table has in-frame clones only and misses some. This table has fewer than 3 million clones, about 90% appearing once. About this clone itself: Its antigen is unknown.

Germline CDR1 reads MDHEN; CDR2 reads SYDVKM. V shed 6 bases, J shed 6 bases, and the junction held 5 bases outside the gene matches. This CDR3 contains 13 residues. The sample was naive CD4+ T cells from PBMCs. The subset was: CD45RA+ positively selected. This receptor was obtained from a young man in good health. Some clones in this sample may be carry-over from other donors' samples. V is TRBV28 and J is TRBJ1-5; the match to TRBD1 covers 7 bases. Here the CDR3 DNA reads TGTGCCAGCAGGACAGGGTGGATTCAGCCCCAGCATTTT. As protein: CASRTGWIQPQHF.